The following is a T cell receptor beta chain sequence with its context. TCRdb analysed the 5' RACE reads with MiXCR anew, one entry per CDR3 protein. The table has fewer than 550,000 distinct CDR3 sequences, about 19% seen once. Per germline, CDR1 DFQATT and CDR2 SNEGSKA (reference sequence). There are 14 residues in the CDR3. Trimming pared 6 bases from V and 7 bases from J, leaving 19 bases between. The data are from a study of T-cell memory formation after mild COVID-19. The sample was PBMCs or a T cell subset sorted from them (not recorded which). The receptor was derived from an adult woman who had mild COVID-19 (a few samples of this study predate the infection). Cell type and time point are not known. This chain joins TRBV20-1 and TRBJ1-5; D is perhaps TRBD1 (6 bases). CDR3 coding DNA: TGCAGTGCCCTCCGTGAAGGGGGAGGACAGCCCCAGCATTTT. This sequence encodes CSALREGGGQPQHF.